The rows below give T cell receptor beta chains drawn from one sample of a study of CD8+CD57+ T cells in acquired aplastic anemia. TCRdb ran MiXCR on the reads and lists one entry per CDR3 protein. Altogether 95,000 to 150,000 distinct CDR3 sequences are present, 40% being singletons, with the ten largest covering around 2.5%. The source material was sorted CD4+, CD8+, or CD8+CD57+ T cells (not recorded which) from PBMCs. Source of these receptors: a human donor with aplastic anemia. Both conserved end residues are trimmed from each CDR3. D genes are given only for firm matches.

v_call: TRBV10-1; j_call: TRBJ2-7; d_call: TRBD1; cdr3_aa: ASRKTGYEQY
v_call: TRBV10-3; j_call: TRBJ1-2; d_call: TRBD1; cdr3_aa: AISYDRDRANYGYT
v_call: TRBV2; j_call: TRBJ2-1; d_call: NA; cdr3_aa: ASIEGPNYNEQF
v_call: TRBV4-1; j_call: TRBJ1-5; d_call: NA; cdr3_aa: ASSQGGGRGNQPQH
v_call: TRBV3-1; j_call: TRBJ1-2; d_call: NA; cdr3_aa: ASSHAQRAYGYT
v_call: TRBV20-1; j_call: TRBJ2-5; d_call: TRBD2; cdr3_aa: SARGTSGGLQETQY
v_call: TRBV5-1; j_call: TRBJ2-3; d_call: NA; cdr3_aa: ASSWGETDTQY
v_call: TRBV30; j_call: TRBJ2-5; d_call: TRBD1; cdr3_aa: AWNRDSSETQY
v_call: TRBV14; j_call: TRBJ2-3; d_call: TRBD2; cdr3_aa: ASSQGLALSDTQY
v_call: TRBV11-2; j_call: TRBJ1-1; d_call: NA; cdr3_aa: ASSLMWGATEAF
v_call: TRBV29-1; j_call: TRBJ2-2; d_call: NA; cdr3_aa: SVELQRSRTGELF
v_call: TRBV20-1; j_call: TRBJ1-1; d_call: NA; cdr3_aa: SASSPASTEAF
v_call: TRBV2; j_call: TRBJ1-1; d_call: TRBD1; cdr3_aa: ASRPQGASGNTEAF
v_call: TRBV4-1; j_call: TRBJ1-6; d_call: NA; cdr3_aa: ASSLSGSYNSPLH
v_call: TRBV25-1; j_call: TRBJ2-3; d_call: NA; cdr3_aa: ASSEGHSWDTQY
v_call: TRBV4-3; j_call: TRBJ1-6; d_call: TRBD1; cdr3_aa: ASSQDLGRGLSPLH
v_call: TRBV7-8; j_call: TRBJ2-5; d_call: NA; cdr3_aa: ASSLAGRAQETQY
v_call: TRBV7-9; j_call: TRBJ2-3; d_call: NA; cdr3_aa: ASSLAGTSSTDTQY
v_call: TRBV15; j_call: TRBJ1-1; d_call: NA; cdr3_aa: ATSRGGLNTEAF
v_call: TRBV29-1; j_call: TRBJ1-1; d_call: TRBD1; cdr3_aa: SVGMTGPMNTEAF
v_call: TRBV4-3; j_call: TRBJ2-1; d_call: NA; cdr3_aa: ASSQEAGFNEQF
v_call: TRBV15; j_call: TRBJ2-3; d_call: NA; cdr3_aa: ATSGQGSDTQY
v_call: TRBV3-1; j_call: TRBJ2-5; d_call: TRBD2; cdr3_aa: ASSQGLAGTGAQY
v_call: TRBV11-1; j_call: TRBJ2-1; d_call: NA; cdr3_aa: ASSRAGHPSNEQF
v_call: TRBV3-1; j_call: TRBJ2-1; d_call: TRBD1; cdr3_aa: ASSQGTGAGEQF
v_call: TRBV28; j_call: TRBJ1-2; d_call: NA; cdr3_aa: ASSLWWREESMSYT
v_call: TRBV9; j_call: TRBJ1-1; d_call: TRBD1; cdr3_aa: ASSSEGTGVV